The 21 T cell receptor beta chains reported below all come from one sample, sequenced in a study of T-cell memory formation after mild COVID-19. One entry per CDR3 protein, called by TCRdb with MiXCR from the 5' RACE reads. The sample gives about 350,000 distinct CDR3 sequences, roughly 13% of which show up once; about a fifth is in the top ten. Source material: PBMCs or a T cell subset sorted from them (not recorded which). These receptors came from a young man who had mild COVID-19 (a few samples of this study predate the infection). Cell type and time point are not known.

At least ten counts were recorded for this clonotype. This chain links TRBV2 with TRBJ2-2; D unresolved. There are 12 residues in the CDR3. The V and J ends lost 5 bases and 6 bases respectively, with 7 bases between them. The germline V gene encodes CDR1 SNHLY and CDR2 FYNNEI. The CDR3 sequence: CASSPAAGELFF. The CDR3 nucleotides are TGTGCCAGCAGTCCAGCTGCCGGGGAGCTGTTTTTT.

As regards this clonotype: This may come from a read error, since a much larger clone is one base off. The rearrangement links TRBV18 to TRBJ2-3; no clear D. The V gene lost 4 bases and the J gene lost 6 bases, with 5 bases spanning the gap. CDR3 length equals 11 residues. In germline, CDR1 is KGHSH, CDR2 LQKENI. In nucleotides, the CDR3 is TGTGCCAGCTCACGGGTCGATACGCAGTATTTT. Its protein is CASSRVDTQYF.

This clonotype was counted a few times. This chain uses TRBV7-2 with TRBJ2-3; possibly TRBD2 for D (6 bases). V gave up 6 bases and J gave up 0 bases, with 13 bases separating them. The length of the CDR3 is 15 residues. The germline CDR1 and CDR2 sequences are SGHTA and FQGNSA. CDR3 region: CASSRLAGSTDTQYF. The CDR3 DNA is TGTGCCAGCAGTAGGCTGGCGGGGAGCACAGATACGCAGTATTTT.

The chain couples TRBV11-1 to TRBJ2-5; no definite D call. The V gene lost 6 bases and the J gene lost 1 base, with 15 bases spanning the gap. Germline V gene sequence: CDR1 SGHAT, CDR2 FQDESV (reference sequence). The CDR3 spans 15 residues. Here the CDR3 reads CASRITVGSQETQYF. For the CDR3, the DNA is TGTGCCAGCAGAATAACAGTCGGTTCCCAAGAGACCCAGTACTTC.

This clonotype showed up just a few times. The chain combines TRBV15 with TRBJ1-2; no clear D gene. The V and J ends lost 0 bases and 0 bases respectively, with 11 bases between them. The CDR3 sequence is 16 residues long. Germline loops: CDR1 LNHNV, CDR2 YYDKDF (reference sequence). The CDR3 loop is CATSRDYSPSNYGYTF. CDR3 bases: TGTGCCACCAGCAGAGATTACAGTCCGTCTAACTATGGCTACACCTTC.

Only a few counts were recorded for this clonotype. CDR3 sequence: CASSPQTGGDLRTEAFF. For the CDR3, the DNA is TGTGCCAGCAGCCCCCAGACAGGGGGCGATCTACGCACTGAAGCTTTCTTT. The rearrangement uses TRBV7-2 and TRBJ1-1; 10 nucleotides align to TRBD1. This CDR3 is built from 17 residues. Germline loops: CDR1 SGHTA, CDR2 FQGNSA. Trimming cost V 5 bases and J 4 bases; bases outside gene matches: 13.

This clonotype occurred a few times. The rearrangement joins TRBV9 to TRBJ1-5; D is undetermined. V was trimmed by 0 bases and J by 2 bases, leaving 12 bases between them. Germline CDR1 reads SGDLS; CDR2 reads YYNGEE. The CDR3 contains 16 residues. The CDR3 nucleotides read TGTGCCAGCAGCGTAGGACCACTTAGGGGCAATCAGCCCCAGCATTTT. Residues: CASSVGPLRGNQPQHF.

The genes are TRBV5-1 and TRBJ1-2; D is unresolved. Looked up from germline, CDR1 is SGHRS and CDR2 is YFSETQ. Trimming pared 3 bases from V and 8 bases from J, leaving 14 bases between. This CDR3 region has 13 residues. CDR3 nucleotides: TGCGCCAGCAGCTCCGAAAGCGCTTGGGGCTACACCTTC. Protein: CASSSESAWGYTF. The whole variable domain, filled in from reference TRBV5-1 and TRBJ1-2, reads KAGVTQTPRYLIKTRGQQVTLSCSPISGHRSVSWYQQTPGQGLQFLFEYFSETQRNKGNFPGRFSGRQFSNSRSEMNVSTLELGDSALYLCASSSESAWGYTFGSGTRLTVV.

The V and J genes are TRBV7-2 and TRBJ1-2; perhaps TRBD1 as D (6 bases). Trimming removed 0 bases from V and 4 bases from J, with 15 bases in between. Per the germline V gene, CDR1 is SGHTA and CDR2 is FQGNSA. CDR3 length: 16 amino acids. CDR3 amino acids: CASSLAYGTSPYGYTF. CDR3 sequence (DNA): TGTGCCAGCAGCTTAGCATACGGGACAAGTCCCTATGGCTACACCTTC.

In this sample, this clonotype turned up many times. The J gene is TRBJ1-5, the V gene TRBV5-1, with D hard to call. V lost 1 base and J lost 7, with 9 bases in between. CDR1 and CDR2 (germline): SGHRS, YFSETQ. The CDR3 consists of 13 residues. In nucleotides, the CDR3 is TGCGCCAGCAGCTTGATGGGAGGGCAGCCCCAGCATTTT. Translation gives CASSLMGGQPQHF.

There are many counts of this clonotype. The chain uses TRBV4-3 and TRBJ2-3, with D hard to call. This CDR3 has 14 residues. V lost 0 bases and J 2 bases, leaving 6 bases between the germline ends. Germline V lookup: CDR1 LGHNA, CDR2 YSLEER. The CDR3 DNA reads TGCGCCAGCAGCCAAGATACCAACACAGATACGCAGTATTTT. It codes for CASSQDTNTDTQYF.

V gene TRBV2 combines with J gene TRBJ1-2; D is possibly TRBD1 (6 bases). V lost 6 bases to trimming and J lost 6 bases, with 11 bases between them. The CDR3 sequence is 12 residues long. Germline CDR1 and CDR2: SNHLY and FYNNEI. CDR3 in amino acids: CASRLQGDGYTF. The CDR3 region has the DNA TGTGCCAGCAGGTTACAGGGTGATGGCTACACCTTC.

This clonotype was counted a few times. The chain links TRBV2 to TRBJ2-2; D tentatively reads TRBD1 or TRBD2 (5 bases each). V was cut by 7 bases and J by 5 bases, with 14 bases left in between. Germline values: CDR1 SNHLY, CDR2 FYNNEI. This CDR3 region has 14 residues. The CDR3 is CASTPEGKTGELFF. CDR3 nucleotides: TGTGCCAGCACCCCTGAGGGGAAGACCGGGGAGCTGTTTTTT.

A note on this clonotype: The junction differs from germline at one of its ends, possibly a read error. J is TRBJ1-5 and V is TRBV7-2; 8 bases agree with TRBD1. The germline V gene has CDR1 SGHTA and CDR2 FQGNSA. The CDR3 loop spans 13 amino acids. Written as DNA, the CDR3 is TGTGCCACCAGCCCGGACAGGGAGAGGCCCCAGCATTTT. Its protein product is CATSPDRERPQHF.

This clonotype was seen a handful of times. CDR3 protein: CASSLDPYIGANEKLFF. For the CDR3, the DNA is TGTGCCAGCAGCTTAGATCCGTATATAGGAGCTAATGAAAAACTGTTTTTT. The gene calls are TRBV7-2 and TRBJ1-4; D unresolved. CDR3 length equals 17 residues. Germline CDR1 reads SGHTA; CDR2 reads FQGNSA. V was clipped by 1 base and J by 3 bases, with 15 bases between them. Full variable domain (rest looked up from reference TRBV7-2 and TRBJ1-4): GAGVSQSPSNKVTEKGKDVELRCDPISGHTALYWYRQSLGQGLEFLIYFQGNSAPDKSGLPSDRFSAERTGGSVSTLTIQRTQQEDSAVYLCASSLDPYIGANEKLFFGSGTQLSVL.

There are many counts of this clonotype. This chain joins TRBV6-4 and TRBJ2-3; 12 bases match TRBD2. Germline V lookup: CDR1 MRHNA, CDR2 SNTAGT. CDR3 length: 16 amino acids. Trimming removed 2 bases from V and 3 bases from J; junction bases left unmatched: 3. CDR3 residues: CASSDASGGATDTQYF. CDR3 in DNA: TGTGCCAGCAGTGACGCTAGCGGGGGGGCAACAGATACGCAGTATTTT.

This clonotype was seen only a few times. The V gene is TRBV6-2 or TRBV6-3, the J gene TRBJ2-7; D not certain. Trimming removed 7 bases from V and 2 bases from J, with 6 bases in between. CDR3 length: 11 amino acids. CDR1 and CDR2 (germline): MNHEY, SVGEGT. The CDR3 is CASTDAYEQYV. As DNA, the CDR3 is TGTGCCAGCACGGATGCCTACGAGCAGTACGTC.

The chain has TRBV6-5 and TRBJ1-2; no clear D gene. V lost 0 bases and J 3 bases, leaving 11 bases between the germline ends. The V gene's germline CDR1 is MNHEY and CDR2 SVGAGI. CDR3 size: 15 residues. This CDR3 is CASSYSSWGDYGYTF. The CDR3 DNA follows: TGTGCCAGCAGTTACTCGTCTTGGGGTGACTATGGCTACACCTTC.

The chain combines TRBV12-3 or TRBV12-4 with TRBJ1-1; TRBD1 might be the D (5 bases). Trimming removed 5 bases at V and 1 base at J, with 17 bases between. CDR3 length: 16 residues. The CDR3 bases are TGTGCCAGCAGTCCATACAGGTGGGCGCGGAACACTGAAGCTTTCTTT. Its protein product is CASSPYRWARNTEAFF.

This clonotype showed up just a few times. The rearrangement joins TRBV7-9 to TRBJ2-7, with 10 bases identical to TRBD1. With 6 bases clipped from V and 1 base from J, the junction kept 6 bases outside the gene matches. The germline V gene has CDR1 SEHNR and CDR2 FQNEAQ (reference sequence). The CDR3 totals 15 residues. The DNA for the CDR3 is TGTGCCAGCAGTCCCCGGGACAGGGGTTCCTACGAGCAGTACTTC. This encodes CASSPRDRGSYEQYF.

This clonotype was counted between two and nine times. The rearrangement joins TRBV18 to TRBJ1-2; D gene ambiguous. The CDR3 loop spans 13 amino acids. Germline V gives CDR1 KGHSH, CDR2 LQKENI. V lost 3 bases to trimming and J lost 1 base, with 6 bases between them. The CDR3 nucleotides read TGTGCCAGCTCACCGGAAGATAACTATGGCTACACCTTC. Its translation: CASSPEDNYGYTF.